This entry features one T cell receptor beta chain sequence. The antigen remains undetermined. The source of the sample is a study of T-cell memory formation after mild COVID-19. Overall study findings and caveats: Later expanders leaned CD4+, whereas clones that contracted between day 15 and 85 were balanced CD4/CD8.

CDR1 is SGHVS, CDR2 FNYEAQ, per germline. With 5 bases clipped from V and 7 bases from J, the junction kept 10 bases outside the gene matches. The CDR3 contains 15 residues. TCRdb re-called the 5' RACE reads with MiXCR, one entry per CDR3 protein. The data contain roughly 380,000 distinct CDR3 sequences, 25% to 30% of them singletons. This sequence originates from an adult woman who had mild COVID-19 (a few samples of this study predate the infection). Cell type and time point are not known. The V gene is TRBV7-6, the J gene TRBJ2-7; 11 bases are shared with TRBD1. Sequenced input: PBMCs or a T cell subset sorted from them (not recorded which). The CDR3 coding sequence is TGTGCCAGCAGCCCCGGACAGGGGGCTGGATATGAGCAGTACTTC. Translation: CASSPGQGAGYEQYF.